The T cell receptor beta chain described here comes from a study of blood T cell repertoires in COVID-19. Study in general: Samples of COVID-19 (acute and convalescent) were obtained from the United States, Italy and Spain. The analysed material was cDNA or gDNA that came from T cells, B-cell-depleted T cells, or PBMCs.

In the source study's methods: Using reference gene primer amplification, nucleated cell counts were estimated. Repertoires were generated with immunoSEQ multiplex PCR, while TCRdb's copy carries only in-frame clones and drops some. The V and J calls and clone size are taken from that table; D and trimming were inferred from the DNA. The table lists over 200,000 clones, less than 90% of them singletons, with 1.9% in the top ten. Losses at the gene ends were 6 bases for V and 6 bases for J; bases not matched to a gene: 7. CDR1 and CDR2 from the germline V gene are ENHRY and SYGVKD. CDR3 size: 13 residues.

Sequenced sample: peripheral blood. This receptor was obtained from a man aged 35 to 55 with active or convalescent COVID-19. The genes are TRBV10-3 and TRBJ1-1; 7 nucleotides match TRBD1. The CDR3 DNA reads TGTGCCATCAGCCCCCGACAGGGCGCTGAAGCTTTCTTT. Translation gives CAISPRQGAEAFF.